The 21 T cell receptor beta chains below come from one sample, sequenced in a study of T cell changes during pregnancy in multiple sclerosis. The method was immunoSEQ multiplex PCR; TCRdb's version includes in-frame clones alone and lacks a portion of them. The sample includes 45,000 to 65,000 clones, about nine tenths of them seen just once. Sequenced material: CD4+ T cells from peripheral blood mononuclear cells, taken in the third trimester of pregnancy. The source is a female donor with multiple sclerosis, enrolled in a pregnancy study.

The chain couples TRBV7-2 to TRBJ2-5, with a tentative D call TRBD2 (5 bases). The CDR3 is 13 amino acids. CDR1 is SGHTA, CDR2 FQGNSA, per germline. Trimming left V 5 bases short and J 8 bases short, with 15 bases between. CDR3 loop: CASSQTARGTQYF. Written as DNA, the CDR3 is TGTGCCAGCAGCCAGACCGCCCGGGGAACCCAGTACTTC.

The chain uses TRBV5-1 and TRBJ1-2, with D tentatively TRBD1 (6 bases). Trimming cost V 0 bases and J 3 bases, with 15 bases left between them. From germline, CDR1 is SGHRS and CDR2 YFSETQ. CDR3 length equals 16 residues. In DNA form, the CDR3 reads TGCGCCAGCAGCTTGGACCCCCCACAGGGTGACTATGGCTACACCTTC. This sequence encodes CASSLDPPQGDYGYTF. Filled out from reference TRBV5-1 and TRBJ1-2, the complete variable domain reads KAGVTQTPRYLIKTRGQQVTLSCSPISGHRSVSWYQQTPGQGLQFLFEYFSETQRNKGNFPGRFSGRQFSNSRSEMNVSTLELGDSALYLCASSLDPPQGDYGYTFGSGTRLTVV.

The rearrangement uses TRBV9 and TRBJ2-1; 12 bases agree with TRBD2. Germline V gene data show CDR1 as SGDLS and CDR2 as YYNGEE. The CDR3 runs 15 residues. The J segment lost 6 bases and the V segment lost 2 bases, leaving 3 bases of the junction unmatched. The CDR3 protein is CASSVTSGGRNEQFF. The CDR3 DNA reads as TGTGCCAGCAGCGTTACTAGCGGGGGGCGCAATGAGCAGTTCTTC. Together with reference TRBV9 and TRBJ2-1, the CDR3 gives the full variable domain: DSGVTQTPKHLITATGQRVTLRCSPRSGDLSVYWYQQSLDQGLQFLIQYYNGEERAKGNILERFSAQQFPDLHSELNLSSLELGDSALYFCASSVTSGGRNEQFFGPGTRLTVL.

J is TRBJ2-2 and V is TRBV10-3; D is perhaps TRBD2 (6 bases). Trimming removed 11 bases at V and 7 bases at J, with 14 bases between. Germline CDR1 is ENHRY and CDR2 is SYGVKD. The CDR3 loop spans 12 amino acids. The CDR3 region has the DNA TGTGCCTCCGGAGGGATTGGCGGGGAGCTGTTTTTT. Translating it yields CASGGIGGELFF.

This clone was seen only a few times. This chain uses TRBV9 with TRBJ1-5; 7 bases fit TRBD1. With V trimmed by 4 bases and J by 0 bases, 4 bases remained unmatched. The length of the CDR3 is 15 residues. The germline V gene encodes CDR1 SGDLS and CDR2 YYNGEE. The CDR3 here is CASSQGGYSNQPQHF. DNA of the CDR3: TGTGCCAGCAGCCAGGGGGGCTATAGCAATCAGCCCCAGCATTTT.

V usage is TRBV19 and J usage is TRBJ2-3, with D possibly TRBD1 on 6 matching bases. Germline CDR1 reads LNHDA; CDR2 reads SQIVND (reference sequence). Trimming left V 10 bases short and J 5 bases short, with 28 bases between. The CDR3 runs to 17 residues. The CDR3 DNA reads TGTGCCACCTCCACCCCCCCCGGGACATCCTTTCGAGATACGCAGTATTTT. Translating it yields CATSTPPGTSFRDTQYF. Supplemented by reference TRBV19 and TRBJ2-3, the full variable domain reads DGGITQSPKYLFRKEGQNVTLSCEQNLNHDAMYWYRQDPGQGLRLIYYSQIVNDFQKGDIAEGYSVSREKKESFPLTVTSAQKNPTAFYLCATSTPPGTSFRDTQYFGPGTRLTVL.

The chain uses TRBV4-2 and TRBJ2-7, with D possibly being TRBD1 (5 bases). The V end was cut by 4 bases, the J end by 3 bases, with 16 bases between. CDR3 length equals 15 residues. Germline assignment: CDR1 LGHNA and CDR2 YNFKEQ. The CDR3 sequence: CASSRHGQGNYEQYF. CDR3 coding DNA: TGTGCCAGCAGCCGCCACGGGCAGGGTAACTACGAGCAGTACTTC.

The chain is built from TRBV7-9 and TRBJ1-1; D is ambiguous. Trimming pared 1 base from V and 5 bases from J, leaving 14 bases between. Germline values: CDR1 SEHNR, CDR2 FQNEAQ (reference sequence). This CDR3 has 15 residues. CDR3 residues: CASSLVGQPRTEAFF. Here the CDR3 DNA reads TGTGCCAGCAGCTTAGTTGGTCAGCCCAGGACTGAAGCTTTCTTT. The whole variable domain, remainder taken from reference TRBV7-9 and TRBJ1-1, is DTGVSQNPRHKITKRGQNVTFRCDPISEHNRLYWYRQTLGQGPEFLTYFQNEAQLEKSRLLSDRFSAERPKGSFSTLEIQRTEQGDSAMYLCASSLVGQPRTEAFFGQGTRLTVV.

In DNA, the CDR3 is TGTGCCAGCAGTTTAATCTTTTTCTCTCGGGAACATCCACTCCAGCATTTT. Its translation is CASSLIFFSREHPLQHF. V gene TRBV28 combines with J gene TRBJ1-5, with D uncertain. In germline, CDR1 is MDHEN, CDR2 SYDVKM. CDR3 size: 17 residues. V was cut by 2 bases and J by 12 bases, with 26 bases left in between.

This clone was recorded once. The rearrangement links TRBV27 to TRBJ1-4; 9 bases are a match to TRBD1. Per the germline V gene, CDR1 is MNHEY and CDR2 is SMNVEV (reference sequence). J lost 5 bases, V lost 10 bases, and 5 bases had no gene match. The CDR3 extends over 13 amino acids. The CDR3, as DNA: TGTGCCACCAAGGGACAGGGCAATGAAAAACTGTTTTTT. This sequence encodes CATKGQGNEKLFF.

The chain links TRBV4-2 to TRBJ1-1, with 8 bases matching TRBD1. After removal of 3 bases from V and 3 bases from J, the junction contained 0 bases not matched to a gene. Germline CDR1 is LGHNA and CDR2 is YNFKEQ. This CDR3 has 13 amino acids. This CDR3 reads CASSQDRDTEAFF. The CDR3 nucleotides read TGTGCCAGCAGCCAGGACAGGGACACTGAAGCTTTCTTT.

The chain links TRBV5-1 to TRBJ2-3; D is possibly TRBD1 (5 bases). CDR1 and CDR2 (germline): SGHRS, YFSETQ. Trimming left V 0 bases short and J 3 bases short, with 8 bases between. The CDR3 is 14 residues long. CDR3 region: CASSLVSGTDTQYF. The CDR3 region has the DNA TGCGCCAGCAGCTTGGTTTCAGGGACAGATACGCAGTATTTT.

The chain recombines TRBV9 with TRBJ2-2; 8 bases map to TRBD1. CDR1 SGDLS and CDR2 YYNGEE come from the germline V gene. The CDR3 has 14 amino acids. Trimming cost V 1 base and J 5 bases; bases outside gene matches: 1. CDR3 sequence (DNA): TGTGCCAGCAGCGTAACAGGGGGGACCGGGGAGCTGTTTTTT. Translation: CASSVTGGTGELFF.

The rearrangement links TRBV2 to TRBJ1-2; tentatively, D is TRBD1 (5 bases). Deletions cut 2 bases from V and 5 bases from J, with 12 bases between. In germline, CDR1 is SNHLY, CDR2 FYNNEI. This CDR3 has 14 amino acids. CDR3 nucleotides: TGTGCCAGCAGTGAAATGGAGGGGCGGTATGGCTACACCTTC. Translation gives CASSEMEGRYGYTF. The whole variable domain, filled in from reference TRBV2 and TRBJ1-2, reads EPEVTQTPSHQVTQMGQEVILRCVPISNHLYFYWYRQILGQKVEFLVSFYNNEISEKSEIFDDQFSVERPDGSNFTLKIRSTKLEDSAMYFCASSEMEGRYGYTFGSGTRLTVV.

The chain carries TRBV5-1 and TRBJ1-1; D unclear. The CDR3 contains 13 residues. The V gene lost 6 bases and the J gene lost 2 bases, with 11 bases spanning the gap. Germline V gene lookup returns CDR1 SGHRS and CDR2 YFSETQ. The CDR3 sequence: CASKTIENTEAFF. Written as DNA, the CDR3 is TGCGCCAGCAAGACAATTGAAAACACTGAAGCTTTCTTT. Filled out from reference TRBV5-1 and TRBJ1-1, the complete variable domain reads KAGVTQTPRYLIKTRGQQVTLSCSPISGHRSVSWYQQTPGQGLQFLFEYFSETQRNKGNFPGRFSGRQFSNSRSEMNVSTLELGDSALYLCASKTIENTEAFFGQGTRLTVV.

The chain uses TRBV7-6 and TRBJ2-1, with 14 bases lining up with TRBD2. Germline V gene data show CDR1 as SGHVS and CDR2 as FNYEAQ. The CDR3 has 17 residues. The trim removed 1 base at V and 3 bases at J, leaving 2 bases unmatched. The CDR3 spells CASSLVGTSGGYNEQFF. DNA for the CDR3: TGTGCCAGCAGCTTAGTGGGGACTAGCGGGGGCTACAATGAGCAGTTCTTC.

This clone has only a few counts. J is TRBJ2-4 and V is TRBV15, with 12 bases that match TRBD1. The J segment lost 1 base and the V segment lost 5 bases, leaving 12 bases of the junction unmatched. The CDR3 consists of 19 residues. CDR1 is LNHNV, CDR2 YYDKDF, per germline (reference sequence). DNA for the CDR3: TGTGCCACCAGCGAAGGGGGGACAGGGGGCCTCGGGGCCAAAAACATTCAGTACTTC. Translated, it gives CATSEGGTGGLGAKNIQYF. Looking up the rest from reference TRBV15 and TRBJ2-4 gives the full variable domain: DAMVIQNPRYQVTQFGKPVTLSCSQTLNHNVMYWYQQKSSQAPKLLFHYYDKDFNNEADTPDNFQSRRPNTSFCFLDIRSPGLGDTAMYLCATSEGGTGGLGAKNIQYFGAGTRLSVL.

This chain uses TRBV30 with TRBJ1-1, with D perhaps matching TRBD1 (5 bases). Germline loops: CDR1 GTSNPN, CDR2 SVGIG (reference sequence). Trimming left V 0 bases short and J 2 bases short, with 13 bases between. The CDR3 length is 15 residues. CDR3 nucleotide sequence: TGTGCCTGGAGTGTACATAGACAGAGAAACACTGAAGCTTTCTTT. This sequence encodes CAWSVHRQRNTEAFF.

The chain couples TRBV11-3 to TRBJ2-3; the D is unclear. Trimming shortened V by 0 bases and J by 0 bases, and 7 bases separated the two germline ends. Germline V gives CDR1 SGHNT, CDR2 YENEEA. The CDR3 is 15 residues long. The CDR3 DNA reads as TGTGCCAGCAGCTTAGATCACGGGAGCACAGATACGCAGTATTTT. Translation: CASSLDHGSTDTQYF.

The CDR3 sequence is CASSARDSLVVSNQPQHF. In DNA, the CDR3 is TGTGCCAGTAGCGCCCGGGACAGCTTAGTTGTTAGCAATCAGCCCCAGCATTTT. The V gene is TRBV19, the J gene TRBJ1-5; 7 nucleotides agree with TRBD1. The germline V gene encodes CDR1 LNHDA and CDR2 SQIVND (reference sequence). The CDR3 covers 18 residues. V shed 6 bases, J shed 0 bases, and the junction held 14 bases outside the gene matches.

The rearrangement joins TRBV9 to TRBJ2-5, with 8 bases aligning to TRBD1. V shed 4 bases, J shed 5 bases, and the junction held 4 bases outside the gene matches. Germline loops: CDR1 SGDLS, CDR2 YYNGEE. This CDR3 comprises 13 residues. CDR3 loop: CASSRDRRETQYF. CDR3 coding DNA: TGTGCCAGCAGCCGGGACAGGAGGGAGACCCAGTACTTC.